These 21 T cell receptor beta chains share one sample of origin, sequenced in a study of cytomegalovirus exposure and HLA in healthy donors. The PCR made use of 60 Vbeta and 13 Jbeta primers. Profiled with immunoSEQ multiplex PCR; TCRdb holds only in-frame clones, not every one. Of tens of thousands of clones in the sample, just over 65% are singletons; the top ten hold 2% to 2.5%. The sequenced material came from PBMCs. The receptor source for this set is a man younger than 45 in good health and CMV-seronegative.

The rearrangement joins TRBV29-1 to TRBJ1-6; D gene uncertain. CDR1 and CDR2 (germline): SQVTM, ANQGSEA. V lost 4 bases and J 6 bases, leaving 10 bases between the germline ends. The CDR3 length is 13 residues. CDR3 nucleotides: TGCAGCGTTGCAAGGGAGACTAATTCACCCCTCCACTTT. The encoded protein is CSVARETNSPLHF.

The count of this clone is one. CDR3 region: CASREGPFNQPQHF. DNA for the CDR3: TGTGCCAGCAGGGAGGGACCTTTCAATCAGCCCCAGCATTTT. The rearrangement joins TRBV27 to TRBJ1-5; possible D gene TRBD1, 5 bases. Germline CDR1 is MNHEY and CDR2 is SMNVEV (reference sequence). Trimming pared 6 bases from V and 3 bases from J, leaving 12 bases between. The CDR3 is 14 amino acids.

This clone turned up a few times. This chain uses TRBV28 with TRBJ1-4, with 7 bases lining up with TRBD1. J was trimmed by 8 bases and V by 2 bases; bases with no gene match: 8. The CDR3 is 15 residues long. The germline CDR1 and CDR2 sequences are MDHEN and SYDVKM. CDR3 DNA sequence: TGTGCCAGCAGTTTAAAGGCAGGGGGGAGAGAAAAACTGTTTTTT. Amino acids: CASSLKAGGREKLFF.

The chain recombines TRBV19 with TRBJ1-4, with TRBD1 identical over 7 bases. Trimming took 6 bases from V and 0 from J; bases not matched to a gene: 10. Germline lookup yields CDR1 LNHDA and CDR2 SQIVND (reference sequence). The CDR3 has 17 residues. The CDR3 spells CASSAGQDRATNEKLFF. The CDR3 bases are TGTGCCAGTAGCGCCGGACAGGATAGAGCAACTAATGAAAAACTGTTTTTT.

The rearrangement uses TRBV6-5 and TRBJ2-1, with D uncertain. The V end lost 4 bases, the J end lost 7 bases, and 5 bases lay between the germline ends. The CDR3 has 11 residues. Germline loops: CDR1 MNHEY, CDR2 SVGAGI. CDR3 nucleotides: TGTGCCAGCAGTTCTTTTAATGAGCAGTTCTTC. Translated: CASSSFNEQFF.

The rearrangement uses TRBV6-1 and TRBJ2-2; D gene ambiguous. CDR3 length: 14 residues. V was clipped by 3 bases and J by 3 bases, with 8 bases between them. The germline V gene encodes CDR1 MNHNS and CDR2 SASEGT. CDR3 DNA sequence: TGTGCCAGCAGTGATTCTCAGGACACCGGGGAGCTGTTTTTT. Its translation is CASSDSQDTGELFF.

The chain uses TRBV7-9 and TRBJ1-1; D gene uncertain. Per germline, CDR1 SEHNR and CDR2 FQNEAQ (reference sequence). The CDR3 covers 13 residues. Trimming took off 3 bases at V and 1 base at J, with 6 bases between the two ends. CDR3 sequence: CASSLQENTEAFF. CDR3 in DNA: TGTGCCAGCAGCTTGCAGGAGAACACTGAAGCTTTCTTT.

The V and J genes are TRBV2 and TRBJ2-7; perhaps TRBD1 as D (6 bases). This CDR3 spans 15 amino acids. V was trimmed by 2 bases and J by 1 base, leaving 12 bases between them. Germline lookup yields CDR1 SNHLY and CDR2 FYNNEI. CDR3 protein: CASSEFPGDSYEQYF. CDR3 in DNA: TGTGCCAGCAGTGAATTCCCAGGGGATTCCTACGAGCAGTACTTC.

This chain links TRBV28 with TRBJ2-7; a possible D gene is TRBD1 (6 bases). V lost 7 bases and J 3 bases, leaving 19 bases between the germline ends. Germline CDR1 MDHEN, CDR2 SYDVKM. The CDR3 extends over 15 amino acids. CDR3 protein: CASTTAEQGYYEQYF. As DNA, the CDR3 is TGTGCCAGCACCACTGCGGAACAGGGTTACTACGAGCAGTACTTC.

The chain links TRBV29-1 to TRBJ2-5, with 14 positions matching TRBD2. The trim removed 6 bases at V and 4 bases at J, leaving 4 bases unmatched. Germline CDR1 reads SQVTM; CDR2 reads ANQGSEA. The CDR3 covers 14 residues. In DNA form, the CDR3 reads TGCAGCGTGGGGGGACTAGCGGGAGTAGAGACCCAGTACTTC. Its translation: CSVGGLAGVETQYF.

This clone came up once. The rearrangement joins TRBV5-4 to TRBJ2-3; 7 nucleotides line up with TRBD2. The CDR3 has 16 amino acids. V lost 0 bases to trimming and J lost 0 bases; unmatched junction nucleotides: 4. Germline CDR1 reads SGHNT; CDR2 reads YYREEE (reference sequence). Here the CDR3 reads CASSLVAGASTDTQYF. Here the CDR3 DNA reads TGTGCCAGCAGCTTGGTCGCGGGAGCTAGCACAGATACGCAGTATTTT.

The V call is TRBV10-3, the J call TRBJ1-1; TRBD1 might be the D (6 bases). This CDR3 spans 13 amino acids. V shed 4 bases and J shed 5 bases, with 11 bases lying between them. CDR1 is ENHRY, CDR2 SYGVKD, per germline. CDR3 in amino acids: CAISGTARTEAFF. The CDR3 bases are TGTGCCATCAGTGGGACAGCAAGAACTGAAGCTTTCTTT.

The chain recombines TRBV28 with TRBJ1-1; 7 bases are shared with TRBD1. The CDR3 has 12 amino acids. J lost 9 bases, V lost 4 bases, and 5 bases had no gene match. The V gene's germline CDR1 is MDHEN and CDR2 SYDVKM. CDR3 sequence: CASSSRGEKAFF. CDR3 DNA: TGTGCCAGCAGTTCCAGGGGGGAGAAAGCTTTCTTT.

The chain has TRBV7-9 and TRBJ1-1, with D tentatively TRBD1 (5 bases). Germline V gene data show CDR1 as SEHNR and CDR2 as FQNEAQ (reference sequence). The V and J ends lost 4 bases and 3 bases respectively, with 15 bases between them. This CDR3 has 15 residues. CDR3 region: CASSYKAGGHTEAFF. For the CDR3, the DNA is TGTGCCAGCAGCTACAAAGCGGGGGGTCACACTGAAGCTTTCTTT.

V usage is TRBV5-4 and J usage is TRBJ1-4, with D unclear. V was clipped by 10 bases and J by 6 bases, with 16 bases between them. The germline V gene has CDR1 SGHNT and CDR2 YYREEE (reference sequence). The CDR3 has 13 amino acids. CDR3 sequence: CAGATLSHEKLFF. CDR3 sequence (DNA): TGTGCCGGAGCGACCCTTTCCCATGAAAAACTGTTTTTT.

The chain couples TRBV7-3 to TRBJ1-6; 7 bases line up with TRBD1. This CDR3 has 16 residues. Germline lookup yields CDR1 SGHTA and CDR2 FQGTGA. V lost 6 bases to trimming and J lost 2 bases; unmatched junction nucleotides: 7. CDR3 amino acids: CASSSQGNAYNSPLHF. The CDR3 region has the DNA TGTGCCAGCAGTTCACAGGGGAACGCCTATAATTCACCCCTCCACTTT.

Regarding this clone: One junction end does not reproduce the germline sequence, and a read error may be involved. The CDR3 DNA follows: TGTTCCAGCAGCACTGGGGACAGTTGGGACTACGAGCAGTACTTC. It is translated as CSSSTGDSWDYEQYF. The J gene is TRBJ2-7, the V gene TRBV7-9; the match to TRBD1 covers 7 bases. The CDR3 extends over 15 amino acids. CDR1 and CDR2 from the germline V gene are SEHNR and FQNEAQ (reference sequence).

This clone was counted only a few times. The chain carries TRBV5-1 and TRBJ2-5, with TRBD1 as a possible D gene (6 bases). CDR1 and CDR2 (germline): SGHRS, YFSETQ. V was cut by 0 bases and J by 0 bases, with 12 bases left in between. This CDR3 has 16 residues. As DNA, the CDR3 is TGCGCCAGCAGCTTGGCCACAGGGACCTACCAAGAGACCCAGTACTTC. As protein: CASSLATGTYQETQYF.

This chain joins TRBV25-1 and TRBJ1-1; 9 bases map to TRBD1. After removal of 3 bases from V and 0 bases from J, the junction contained 5 bases not matched to a gene. This CDR3 region has 16 residues. CDR1 MGHDK and CDR2 SYGVNS come from the germline V gene. This CDR3 reads CASSDGQGRVNTEAFF. CDR3 sequence (DNA): TGTGCCAGCAGTGACGGACAGGGGAGGGTGAACACTGAAGCTTTCTTT.

V is TRBV27 and J is TRBJ2-3; TRBD2 agrees at 7 bases. From germline, CDR1 is MNHEY and CDR2 SMNVEV (reference sequence). This CDR3 contains 16 residues. V shed 5 bases and J 3 bases; nucleotides not matched to a gene: 11. CDR3 bases: TGTGCCAGCAGTCCCGGCGTGGCTAGCGGAACAGATACGCAGTATTTT. Translating it yields CASSPGVASGTDTQYF.

This sequence joins TRBV10-1 and TRBJ1-5; D is undetermined. Trimming took 4 bases from V and 2 from J, leaving 6 bases between them. The CDR3 runs to 13 residues. Germline V CDR1 and CDR2: WNHNN, SYGVQD (reference sequence). DNA for the CDR3: TGCGCCAGCAGTGTTGAGGGCAATCAGCCCCAGCATTTT. This codes for CASSVEGNQPQHF.